This TCR beta chain was sequenced in a study of blood T cells in healthy people across ages. Using a J-beta primer mix together with a sample-barcoded 5' primer, a second PCR was run for roughly 6 to 11 cycles. TCRdb independently ran MiXCR on the 5' RACE reads; one entry per CDR3 protein. Of under 2 million distinct CDR3 sequences in the sample, approximately 32% are singletons; the top ten hold around 11%. The CDR3 length is 13 residues. Trimming took 6 bases from V and 4 from J, leaving 12 bases between them. Germline V CDR1 and CDR2: MNHEY, SMNVEV (reference sequence). The receptor comes from a woman aged 25 to 39 in good health. The V call is TRBV27, the J call TRBJ1-2; the D gene is possibly TRBD1 (6 bases). The sequenced sample was blood. CDR3 sequence reads: CASRDRSGYGYTF. The CDR3 nucleotides read TGTGCCAGCAGAGACAGGAGTGGCTATGGCTACACCTTC.